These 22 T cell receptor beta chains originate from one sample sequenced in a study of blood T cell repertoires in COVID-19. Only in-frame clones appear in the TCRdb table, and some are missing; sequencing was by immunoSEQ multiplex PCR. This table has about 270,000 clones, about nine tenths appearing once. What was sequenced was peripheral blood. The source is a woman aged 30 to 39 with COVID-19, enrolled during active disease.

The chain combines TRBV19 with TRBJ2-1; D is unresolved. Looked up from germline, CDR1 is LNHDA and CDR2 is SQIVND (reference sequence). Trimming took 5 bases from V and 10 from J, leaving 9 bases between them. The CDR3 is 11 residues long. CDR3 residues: CASSLSWEQFF. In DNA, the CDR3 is TGTGCCAGTAGTCTTAGTTGGGAGCAGTTCTTC.

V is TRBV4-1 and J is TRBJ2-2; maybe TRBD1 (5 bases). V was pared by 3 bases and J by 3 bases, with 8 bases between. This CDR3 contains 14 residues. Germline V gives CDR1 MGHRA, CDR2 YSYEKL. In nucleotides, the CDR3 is TGCGCCAGCAGCCATCGACAGCACACCGGGGAGCTGTTTTTT. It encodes CASSHRQHTGELFF.

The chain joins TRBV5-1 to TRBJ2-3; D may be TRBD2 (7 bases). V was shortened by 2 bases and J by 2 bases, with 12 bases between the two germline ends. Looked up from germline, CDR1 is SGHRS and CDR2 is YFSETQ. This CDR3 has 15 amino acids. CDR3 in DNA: TGCGCCAGCAGCTTCGGCGGGGGCGCCACAGATACGCAGTATTTT. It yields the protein CASSFGGGATDTQYF.

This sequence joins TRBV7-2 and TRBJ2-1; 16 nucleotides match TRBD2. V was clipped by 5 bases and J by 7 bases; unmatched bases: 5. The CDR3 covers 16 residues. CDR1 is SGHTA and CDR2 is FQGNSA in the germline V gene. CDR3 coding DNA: TGTGCCAGCAGCATGGGGACTAGCGGGGGGGCAAATGAGCAGTTCTTC. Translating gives CASSMGTSGGANEQFF.

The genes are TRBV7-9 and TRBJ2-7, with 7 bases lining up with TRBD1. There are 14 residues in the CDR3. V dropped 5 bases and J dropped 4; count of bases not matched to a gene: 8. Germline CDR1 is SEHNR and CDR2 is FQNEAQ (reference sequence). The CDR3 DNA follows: TGTGCCAGCAGCCCCCTTGGGACAGCTTACGAGCAGTACTTC. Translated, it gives CASSPLGTAYEQYF.

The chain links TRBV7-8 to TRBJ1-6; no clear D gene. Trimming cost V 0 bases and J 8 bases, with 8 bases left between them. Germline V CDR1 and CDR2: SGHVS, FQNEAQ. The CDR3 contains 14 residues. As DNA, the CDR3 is TGTGCCAGCAGCTTAGCAGGGCGGGATTCACCCCTCCACTTT. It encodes CASSLAGRDSPLHF.

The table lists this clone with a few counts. CDR3 sequence (DNA): TGTGCCATCAGTGACGGGCCCAGGGGGGATGGCAATCAGCCCCAGCATTTT. Translated, it gives CAISDGPRGDGNQPQHF. The genes are TRBV10-3 and TRBJ1-5; the match to TRBD1 covers 7 bases. V gave up 3 bases and J gave up 2 bases; unmatched junction bases: 10. Germline-derived CDR1 and CDR2 are ENHRY and SYGVKD. The CDR3 has 17 amino acids.

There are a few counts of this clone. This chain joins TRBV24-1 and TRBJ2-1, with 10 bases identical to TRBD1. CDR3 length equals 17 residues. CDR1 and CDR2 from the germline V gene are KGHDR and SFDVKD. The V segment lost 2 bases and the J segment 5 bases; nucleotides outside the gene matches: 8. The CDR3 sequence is CATSDSLGQGVHNEQFF. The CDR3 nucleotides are TGTGCCACCAGTGATTCCCTTGGACAGGGGGTACACAATGAGCAGTTCTTC.

The CDR3 coding sequence is TGCGCCAGCAGTGTCACAGCGGGGGGCACAGATACGCAGTATTTT. Translating it yields CASSVTAGGTDTQYF. This rearrangement joins TRBV10-1 to TRBJ2-3; 8 bases agree with TRBD2. CDR3 size: 15 residues. Germline CDR1 and CDR2: WNHNN and SYGVQD (reference sequence). V dropped 4 bases and J dropped 1; count of bases not matched to a gene: 4.

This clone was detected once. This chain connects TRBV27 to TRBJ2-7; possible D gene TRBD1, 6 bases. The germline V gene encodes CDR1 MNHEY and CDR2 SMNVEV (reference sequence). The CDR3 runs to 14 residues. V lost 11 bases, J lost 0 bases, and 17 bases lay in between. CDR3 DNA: TGTGCCTCCGCCTACGACAGGAGCTCCTACGAGCAGTACTTC. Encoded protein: CASAYDRSSYEQYF.

The CDR3 spells CASSRIGTAGNTIYF. The CDR3 nucleotides are TGTGCCAGCTCACGGATAGGGACAGCTGGAAACACCATATATTTT. The rearrangement uses TRBV18 and TRBJ1-3, with 7 bases matching TRBD1. The V gene's germline CDR1 is KGHSH and CDR2 LQKENI. The CDR3 is 15 residues long. With V trimmed by 4 bases and J by 2 bases, 5 bases remained unmatched.

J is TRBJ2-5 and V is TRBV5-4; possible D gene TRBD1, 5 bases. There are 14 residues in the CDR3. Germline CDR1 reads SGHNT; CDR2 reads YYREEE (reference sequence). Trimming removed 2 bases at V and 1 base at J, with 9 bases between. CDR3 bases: TGTGCCAGCAGCTTCCTTACAGGCCAAGAGACCCAGTACTTC. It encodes CASSFLTGQETQYF.

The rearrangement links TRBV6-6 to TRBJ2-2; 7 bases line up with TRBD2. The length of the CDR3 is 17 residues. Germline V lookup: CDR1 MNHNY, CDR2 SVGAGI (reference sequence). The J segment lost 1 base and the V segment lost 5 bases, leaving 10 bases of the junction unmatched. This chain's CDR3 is CASSPWGSGENTGELFF. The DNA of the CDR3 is TGTGCCAGCAGTCCATGGGGAAGCGGGGAGAACACCGGGGAGCTGTTTTTT.

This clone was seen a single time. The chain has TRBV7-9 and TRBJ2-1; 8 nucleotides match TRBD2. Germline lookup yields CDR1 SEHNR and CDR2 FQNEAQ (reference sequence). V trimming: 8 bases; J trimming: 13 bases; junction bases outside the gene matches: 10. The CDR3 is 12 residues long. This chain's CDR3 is CASGREGSGQFF. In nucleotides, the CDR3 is TGTGCCAGCGGACGGGAGGGATCGGGTCAGTTCTTC. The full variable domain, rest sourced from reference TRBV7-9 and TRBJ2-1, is DTGVSQNPRHKITKRGQNVTFRCDPISEHNRLYWYRQTLGQGPEFLTYFQNEAQLEKSRLLSDRFSAERPKGSFSTLEIQRTEQGDSAMYLCASGREGSGQFFGPGTRLTVL.

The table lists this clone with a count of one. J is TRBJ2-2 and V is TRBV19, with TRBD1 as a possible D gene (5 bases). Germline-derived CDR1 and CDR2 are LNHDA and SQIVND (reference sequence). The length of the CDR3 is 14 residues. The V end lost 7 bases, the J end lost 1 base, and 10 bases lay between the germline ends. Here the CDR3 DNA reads TGTGCCAGTAATTGGGGCCTGAACACCGGGGAGCTGTTTTTT. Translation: CASNWGLNTGELFF.

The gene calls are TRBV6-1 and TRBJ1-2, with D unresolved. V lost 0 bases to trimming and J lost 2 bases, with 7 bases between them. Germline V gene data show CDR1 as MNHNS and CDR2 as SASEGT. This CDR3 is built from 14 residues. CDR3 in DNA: TGTGCCAGCAGTGAAGCGTGGAGGAACTATGGCTACACCTTC. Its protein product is CASSEAWRNYGYTF.

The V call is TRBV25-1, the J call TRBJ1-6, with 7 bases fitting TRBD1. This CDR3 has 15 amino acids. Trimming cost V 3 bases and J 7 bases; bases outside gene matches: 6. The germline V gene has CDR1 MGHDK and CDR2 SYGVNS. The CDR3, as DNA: TGTGCCAGCAGTGAGTATACAGGGGAGAATTCACCCCTCCACTTT. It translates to CASSEYTGENSPLHF.

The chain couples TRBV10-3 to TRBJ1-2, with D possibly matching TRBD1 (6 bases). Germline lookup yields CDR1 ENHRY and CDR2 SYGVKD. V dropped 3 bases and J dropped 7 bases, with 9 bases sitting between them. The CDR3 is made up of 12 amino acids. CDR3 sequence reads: CAISEDRSGYTF. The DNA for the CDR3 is TGTGCCATCAGTGAAGACAGGTCTGGCTACACCTTC.

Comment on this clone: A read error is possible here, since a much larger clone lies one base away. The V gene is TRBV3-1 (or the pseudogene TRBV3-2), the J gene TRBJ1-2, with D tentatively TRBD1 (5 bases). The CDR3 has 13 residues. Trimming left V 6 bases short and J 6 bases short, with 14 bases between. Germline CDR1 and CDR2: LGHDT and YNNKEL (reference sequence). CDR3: CASSLLGAHGYTF. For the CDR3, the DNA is TGTGCCAGCAGTCTCTTAGGGGCCCATGGCTACACCTTC.

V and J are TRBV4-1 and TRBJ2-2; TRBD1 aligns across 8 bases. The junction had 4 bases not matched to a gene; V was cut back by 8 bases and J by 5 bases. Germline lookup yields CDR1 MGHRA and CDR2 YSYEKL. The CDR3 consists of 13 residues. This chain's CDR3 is CASGNRGTGELFF. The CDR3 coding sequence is TGCGCCAGCGGAAACAGGGGGACCGGGGAGCTGTTTTTT.

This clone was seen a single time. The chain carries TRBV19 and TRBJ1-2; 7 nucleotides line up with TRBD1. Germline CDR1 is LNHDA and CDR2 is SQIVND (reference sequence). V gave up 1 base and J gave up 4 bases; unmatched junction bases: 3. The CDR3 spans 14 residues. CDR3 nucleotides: TGTGCCAGTAGTATAGGGGGACAGACCTATGGCTACACCTTC. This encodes CASSIGGQTYGYTF.

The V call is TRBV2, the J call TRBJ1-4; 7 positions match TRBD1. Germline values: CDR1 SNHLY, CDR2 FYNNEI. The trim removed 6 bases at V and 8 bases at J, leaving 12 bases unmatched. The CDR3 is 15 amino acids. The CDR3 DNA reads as TGTGCCAGCAGGTCGCTGAGACAGGGTTACGAAAAACTGTTTTTT. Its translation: CASRSLRQGYEKLFF.